This T cell receptor beta chain emerged from a study of blood T cell repertoires in COVID-19. Study-level information: Collection of acute and convalescent COVID-19 samples took place in the United States, Italy and Spain. The cDNA or gDNA used as material had been derived from T cells, B-cell-depleted T cells, or PBMCs.

The CDR3 spans 10 residues. V was cut by 9 bases and J by 8 bases, with 8 bases left in between. CDR1 and CDR2 (germline): MNHEY, SVGAGI. Authors' analysis steps: Nucleated cell counts were estimated from reference gene primer amplification. TCRdb's table, derived via immunoSEQ multiplex PCR, lists solely in-frame clones and lacks some. V, J and clone size derive from that table, while D and trimming were established from the DNA sequence. The table has roughly 130,000 clones, around four fifths seen once. Material: peripheral blood. The TCR comes from a middle-aged man with active or convalescent COVID-19. The chain uses TRBV6-5 and TRBJ1-5; unclear D gene. The CDR3 nucleotides are TGTGCCAGGAATCAGGAGCCCCAGCATTTT. Encoded protein: CARNQEPQHF.